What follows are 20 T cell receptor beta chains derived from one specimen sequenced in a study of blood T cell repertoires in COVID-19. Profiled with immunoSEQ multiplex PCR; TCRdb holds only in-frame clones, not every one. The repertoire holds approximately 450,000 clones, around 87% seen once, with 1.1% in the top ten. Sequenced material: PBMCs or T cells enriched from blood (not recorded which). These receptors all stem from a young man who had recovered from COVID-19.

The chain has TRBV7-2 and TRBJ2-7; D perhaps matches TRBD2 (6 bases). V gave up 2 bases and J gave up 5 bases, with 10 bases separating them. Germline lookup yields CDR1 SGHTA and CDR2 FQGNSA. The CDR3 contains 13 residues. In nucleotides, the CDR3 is TGTGCCAGCAGCTTAATACTAGCCCACGAGCAGTACTTC. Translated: CASSLILAHEQYF.

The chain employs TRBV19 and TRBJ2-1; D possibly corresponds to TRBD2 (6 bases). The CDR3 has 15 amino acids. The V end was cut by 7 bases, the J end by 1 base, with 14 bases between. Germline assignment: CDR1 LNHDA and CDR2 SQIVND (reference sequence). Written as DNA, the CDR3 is TGTGCCAGTACAATGGGGGGAAATTCCTACAATGAGCAGTTCTTC. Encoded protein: CASTMGGNSYNEQFF. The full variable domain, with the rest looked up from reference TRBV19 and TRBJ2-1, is DGGITQSPKYLFRKEGQNVTLSCEQNLNHDAMYWYRQDPGQGLRLIYYSQIVNDFQKGDIAEGYSVSREKKESFPLTVTSAQKNPTAFYLCASTMGGNSYNEQFFGPGTRLTVL.

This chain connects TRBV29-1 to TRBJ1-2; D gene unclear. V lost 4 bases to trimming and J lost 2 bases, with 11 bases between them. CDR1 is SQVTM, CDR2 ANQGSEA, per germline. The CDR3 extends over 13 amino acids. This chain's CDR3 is CSVVRTGNYGYTF. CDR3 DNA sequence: TGCAGCGTTGTTCGTACGGGAAACTATGGCTACACCTTC.

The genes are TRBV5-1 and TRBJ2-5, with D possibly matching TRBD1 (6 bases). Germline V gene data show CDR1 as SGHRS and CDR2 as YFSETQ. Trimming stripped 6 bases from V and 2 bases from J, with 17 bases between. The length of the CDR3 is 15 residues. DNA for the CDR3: TGCGCCAGCAAATGGGGCGGAGGACAGCAAGAGACCCAGTACTTC. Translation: CASKWGGGQQETQYF. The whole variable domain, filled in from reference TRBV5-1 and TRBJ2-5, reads KAGVTQTPRYLIKTRGQQVTLSCSPISGHRSVSWYQQTPGQGLQFLFEYFSETQRNKGNFPGRFSGRQFSNSRSEMNVSTLELGDSALYLCASKWGGGQQETQYFGPGTRLLVL.

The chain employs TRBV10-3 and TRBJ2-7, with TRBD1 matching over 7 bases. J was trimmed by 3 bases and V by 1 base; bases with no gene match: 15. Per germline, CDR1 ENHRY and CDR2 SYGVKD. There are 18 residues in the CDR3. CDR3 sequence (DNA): TGTGCCATCAGTGAGTTTCCCCCGGGACAGATACTAGTCTACGAGCAGTACTTC. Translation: CAISEFPPGQILVYEQYF.

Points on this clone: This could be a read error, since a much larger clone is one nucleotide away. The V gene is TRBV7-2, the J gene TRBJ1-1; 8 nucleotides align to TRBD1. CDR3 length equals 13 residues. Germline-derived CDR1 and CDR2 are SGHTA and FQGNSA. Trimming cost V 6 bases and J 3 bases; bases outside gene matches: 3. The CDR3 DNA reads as TGTGCCAGCAGACTACAGGGGGACACTGAAGCTTTCTTT. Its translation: CASRLQGDTEAFF.

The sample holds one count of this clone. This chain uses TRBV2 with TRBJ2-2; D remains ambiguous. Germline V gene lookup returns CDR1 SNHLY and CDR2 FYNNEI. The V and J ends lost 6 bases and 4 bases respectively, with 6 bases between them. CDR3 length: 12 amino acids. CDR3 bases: TGTGCCAGCAGACAGATCACCGGGGAGCTGTTTTTT. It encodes CASRQITGELFF.

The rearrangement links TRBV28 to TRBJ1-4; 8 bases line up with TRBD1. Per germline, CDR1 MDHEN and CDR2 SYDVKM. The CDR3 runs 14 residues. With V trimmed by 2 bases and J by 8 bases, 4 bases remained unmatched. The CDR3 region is CASSLRQGREKLFF. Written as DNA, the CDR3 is TGTGCCAGCAGTTTACGACAGGGGAGGGAAAAACTGTTTTTT. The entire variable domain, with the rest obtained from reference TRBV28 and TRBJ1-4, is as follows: DVKVTQSSRYLVKRTGEKVFLECVQDMDHENMFWYRQDPGLGLRLIYFSYDVKMKEKGDIPEGYSVSREKKERFSLILESASTNQTSMYLCASSLRQGREKLFFGSGTQLSVL.

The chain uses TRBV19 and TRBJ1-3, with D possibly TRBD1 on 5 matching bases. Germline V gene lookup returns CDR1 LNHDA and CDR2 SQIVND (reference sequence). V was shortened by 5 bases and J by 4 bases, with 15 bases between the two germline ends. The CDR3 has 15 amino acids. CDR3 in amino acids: CASSYPGASGNTIYF. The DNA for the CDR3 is TGTGCCAGTAGTTATCCTGGGGCCTCCGGAAACACCATATATTTT.

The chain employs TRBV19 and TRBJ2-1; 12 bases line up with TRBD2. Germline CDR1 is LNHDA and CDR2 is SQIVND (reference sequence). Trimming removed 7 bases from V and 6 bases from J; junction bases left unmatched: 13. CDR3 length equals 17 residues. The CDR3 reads CASTELAGGAFSNEQFF. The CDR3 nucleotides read TGTGCCAGTACCGAACTAGCGGGAGGCGCCTTTTCCAATGAGCAGTTCTTC.

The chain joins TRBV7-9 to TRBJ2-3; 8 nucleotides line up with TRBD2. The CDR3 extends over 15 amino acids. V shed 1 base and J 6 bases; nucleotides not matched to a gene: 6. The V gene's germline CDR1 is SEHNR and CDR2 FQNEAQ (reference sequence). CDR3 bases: TGTGCCAGCAGCTTAGGCGGGAGGACACATGATACGCAGTATTTT. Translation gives CASSLGGRTHDTQYF. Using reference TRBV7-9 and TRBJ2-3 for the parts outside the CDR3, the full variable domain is DTGVSQNPRHKITKRGQNVTFRCDPISEHNRLYWYRQTLGQGPEFLTYFQNEAQLEKSRLLSDRFSAERPKGSFSTLEIQRTEQGDSAMYLCASSLGGRTHDTQYFGPGTRLTVL.

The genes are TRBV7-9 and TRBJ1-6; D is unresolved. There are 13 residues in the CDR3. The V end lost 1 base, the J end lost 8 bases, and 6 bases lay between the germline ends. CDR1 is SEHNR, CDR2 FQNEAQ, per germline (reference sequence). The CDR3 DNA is TGTGCCAGCAGCTTAGGTGCGGATTCACCCCTCCACTTT. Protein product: CASSLGADSPLHF.

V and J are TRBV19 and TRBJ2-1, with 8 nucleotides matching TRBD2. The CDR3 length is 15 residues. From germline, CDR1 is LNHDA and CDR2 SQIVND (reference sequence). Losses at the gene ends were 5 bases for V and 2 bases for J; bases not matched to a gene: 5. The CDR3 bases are TGTGCCAGTAGTTCCCCGGGAGGGGCCTACAATGAGCAGTTCTTC. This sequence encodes CASSSPGGAYNEQFF.

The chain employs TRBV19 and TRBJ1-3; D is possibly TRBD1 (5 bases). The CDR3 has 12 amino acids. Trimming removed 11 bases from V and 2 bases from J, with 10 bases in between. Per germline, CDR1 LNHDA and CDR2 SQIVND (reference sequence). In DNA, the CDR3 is TGTGCCTGCGGGGCACCTGGAAACACCATATATTTT. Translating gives CACGAPGNTIYF.

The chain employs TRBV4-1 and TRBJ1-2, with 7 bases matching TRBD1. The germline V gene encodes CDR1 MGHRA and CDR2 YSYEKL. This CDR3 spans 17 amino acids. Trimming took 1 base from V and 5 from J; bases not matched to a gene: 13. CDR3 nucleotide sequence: TGCGCCAGCAGCCAAGCCTCCGGGACAGCGGAGGTTTATGGCTACACCTTC. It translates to CASSQASGTAEVYGYTF.

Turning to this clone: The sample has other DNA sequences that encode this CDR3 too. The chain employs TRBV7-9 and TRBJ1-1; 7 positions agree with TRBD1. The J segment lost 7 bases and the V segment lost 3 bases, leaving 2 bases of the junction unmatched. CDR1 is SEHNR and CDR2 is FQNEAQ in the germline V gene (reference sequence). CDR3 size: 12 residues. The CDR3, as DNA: TGTGCCAGCAGCTTGGGACAGCTTGAAGCTTTCTTT. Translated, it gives CASSLGQLEAFF.

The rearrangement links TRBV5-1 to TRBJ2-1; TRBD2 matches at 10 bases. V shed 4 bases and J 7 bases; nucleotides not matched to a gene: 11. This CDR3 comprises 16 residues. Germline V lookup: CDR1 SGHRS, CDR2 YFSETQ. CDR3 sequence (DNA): TGCGCCAGCAGCCATCCAGCACTAGCGGGAATGAATGAGCAGTTCTTC. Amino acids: CASSHPALAGMNEQFF.

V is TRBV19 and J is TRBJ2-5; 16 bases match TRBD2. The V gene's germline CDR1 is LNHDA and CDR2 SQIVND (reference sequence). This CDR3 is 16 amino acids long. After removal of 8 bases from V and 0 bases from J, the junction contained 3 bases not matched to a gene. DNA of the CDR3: TGTGCCAGTCGGGGACTAGCGGGAGGGAACCAAGAGACCCAGTACTTC. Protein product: CASRGLAGGNQETQYF.

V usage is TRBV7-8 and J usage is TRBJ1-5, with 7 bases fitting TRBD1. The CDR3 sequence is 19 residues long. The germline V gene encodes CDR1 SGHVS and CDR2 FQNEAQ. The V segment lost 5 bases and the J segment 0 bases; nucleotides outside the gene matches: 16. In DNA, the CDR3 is TGTGCCAGCAGCCCCATAGCGCCCTACAGGGGTTATAGCAATCAGCCCCAGCATTTT. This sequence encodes CASSPIAPYRGYSNQPQHF.

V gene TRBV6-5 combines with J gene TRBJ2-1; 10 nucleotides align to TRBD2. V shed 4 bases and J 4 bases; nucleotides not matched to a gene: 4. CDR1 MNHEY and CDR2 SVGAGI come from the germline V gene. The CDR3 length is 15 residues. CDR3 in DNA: TGTGCCAGCAGTTTGGGACTAGCGCGGTACAATGAGCAGTTCTTC. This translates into CASSLGLARYNEQFF.